This record concerns one TCR beta chain sequence. This clone occurred once. Its specific antigen is unknown. No qualities accompany the bases; no much larger clone lies one base away. The data stem from a study of cytomegalovirus exposure and HLA in healthy donors (dated by TCRdb to the late 2010s). For the wider study: According to an earlier analysis of around 600 of the donors, about 170 million T cells yielded 117 million unique TCR beta sequences and about 300 Gb of sequence data. Roughly 300 gigabases of sequencing data and 75 million to 85 million unique TCR sequences made up an early release that covered approximately 700 HLA-typed donors. The genetic ancestry cluster associated with self-reported Caucasian donors included 81% of the roughly 360 genotyped donors. The aim of the study was to test whether cataloging public T cell receptors could identify signatures of past pathogen exposure. Using immunosequencing, the study profiled T cell repertoires from around 670 subjects and related those repertoires to cytomegalovirus serostatus. Besides the first cohort of 550 to 750 subjects, a separate validation cohort made up of 120 or so different subjects was used. The study combined high-throughput TCR immunosequencing, statistical association of individual TCRs with disease status, and machine learning to predict cytomegalovirus infection status. A later analysis re-analyzed previously published TCR beta repertoires from 650 to 800 donors and added high-resolution HLA genotyping to study TCR occurrence patterns. Rather than drawing on any new phenotypic data, the later analysis identified candidate immune exposures from TCR beta sequences and the way those sequences occurred across donors. In an earlier analysis of about 590 of the donors, high-throughput TCR beta sequencing was used to judge whether each TCR beta V gene segment behaved as functional or pseudogenic. Donor age, sex, ethnicity and CMV serostatus were compiled together with the repertoire data. Genome-wide SNP genotypes for about 65% of the 666 donors were used in a later genetic analysis, which treated that subset as a discovery cohort. Every discovery cohort repertoire had been produced on one sequencing platform. HLA typing included class I and class II loci at four-digit resolution. Typing coverage varied by locus: roughly 620-640 donors for A, B, C, DRB1 and DQB1; approximately 500 for DQA1; 600 to 610 for DPA1; under 490 for DPB1. Because of strong linkage in the cohort, a few DR-DQ haplotypes were treated as single units for association and clustering. Among roughly 400 genotyped donors of the cohort, an average of approximately 240,000 unique TCR beta nucleotide sequences was sequenced per donor, of which about 18% were non-productive. What the work shows at the level of the full study, not this receptor alone: Because HLA typing was unavailable for some donors at each locus, only the typed subset was used in association tests. In a later analysis, the rate of TCR association differed among HLA loci, with DRB1 alleles having the most associated TCRs and HLA-C alleles having the fewest. In a later analysis, most CMV-associated TCR beta chains were found to appear HLA-restricted, with HLA associations seemingly driven largely by CMV exposure. A later genetic analysis reported fewer N-insertions in productive TCRs among donors in an Asian-associated ancestry cluster than the roughly 620-donor mean. In vitro tests confirmed that a few of the cytomegalovirus-associated TCR beta chains recognize cytomegalovirus antigens. The earlier analysis of 587 of the donors excluded seventeen rarely observed V segments, including chromosome 9 orphons, because counts were too low. It was suggested by the authors that the approach could potentially be generalized to other disease states and immunological phenotypes. Most TCR sequences were seen in very few donors, while some public TCRs were found in many individuals. For the cohort, immune exposure information was limited to CMV serostatus. A further reported finding was that TCR beta sequences accurately predicted the HLA-A and HLA-B alleles for most subjects in the first cohort. An association between a missense DCLRE1C variant and V-gene and J-gene trimming of TCR beta chains was found in a later genetic analysis and replicated in an independent cohort. A cluster of highly shared sequence variants was judged likely to represent a technical artifact of the sequencing pipeline. In a later analysis, HLA-associated TCR beta chains showed more clonal expansion and lower generation probabilities than non-associated chains that were equally common. In a later analysis, several top co-occurrence clusters were reported to appear linked to parvovirus B19, influenza, CMV and Epstein-Barr virus. A later analysis associated roughly 17,000 TCR beta sequences with specific HLA alleles at a false discovery rate of 0.05. Because the 87-base-pair reads could not distinguish some IMGT-functional V segments, including TRBV6-2 and TRBV6-3, those segments were excluded. When HLA alleles, especially DR and DQ, strongly co-occurred, TCR associations were difficult to assign to individual alleles. Correlated functional status among segregating V segments might reflect linkage disequilibrium, but an unknown experimental factor could not be ruled out. The study gave a list of under 200 TCR beta chains associated with cytomegalovirus. Roughly uniform sequencing depth across donors was assumed in presence/absence analyses, although this assumption may not hold. The cohort was sequenced for TCR beta chains only, and without alpha or paired-chain data the features that could be detected were limited. In an earlier analysis of more than 450 of the donors, most TCR beta V segments were observed in productive rearrangements about 87% or about 30% of the time, broadly matching IMGT annotations. The classifier was reported to diagnose cytomegalovirus status with high specificity and sensitivity in both the original cohort and the validation cohort.

The cohort comprised approximately 700 healthy bone marrow donors. At the time of sampling, all cohort members were nominally healthy, though unrecorded immune exposures were likely present. The donor was CMV seropositive and belonged to the group of 270 or so seropositive cohort members. A peripheral blood sample was collected from each donor, and TCR beta sequencing was performed on peripheral blood mononuclear cells. Genomic DNA was extracted from the blood cell samples with the Qiagen DNeasy Blood Extraction Kit. From the cysteine through the phenylalanine, the CDR3 covers 14 amino acids. Here the CDR3 DNA is all that survives: 42 bases in frame from base 1. CDR1 is given as SGHTA and CDR2 as FQGNSA, both from the germline V gene. The junction shows trimming of 6 bases on V and 1 base on J, plus 12 bases between the germline ends. To prepare the library, the immunoSEQ multiplex PCR assay was applied. For the multiplex PCR, a mixture combining 60 forward primers for TCR Vbeta segments and 13 reverse primers for TCR Jbeta segments was used. The CDR3 region of rearranged TCR beta genes was amplified from genomic DNA by a multiplex PCR assay. Amplified TCR beta libraries were sequenced as 87-base-pair reads on the Illumina HiSeq System. The study's processing was this. A later analysis tallied tens of millions of unique TCR beta chains across the 610 or so repertoires, and about 10 million of those chains were shared by two or more donors. A nearest-neighbor algorithm error-corrected the raw reads and collapsed the reads into unique sequences, merging closely related sequences to remove PCR and sequencing errors. To assign V, D and J gene segments, CDR3 sequences were aligned to IMGT reference sequences. For a sequence to be retained, a match of at least six nucleotides was required to both a V gene segment and a J gene segment. A rearrangement was called productive if the CDR3 had no stop codons and remained in frame with V and J, and every other rearrangement was called non-productive. CDR3 was defined according to IMGT convention as the region running from the second conserved V-encoded cysteine to the conserved J-encoded phenylalanine. The earlier analysis of fewer than 700 of the donors excluded sequences that lacked an unambiguous match to a single V gene segment. An earlier analysis of approximately 590 of the donors called V segments functional above 56.7% productive rearrangements and segregating when the between-donor standard deviation exceeded 5%. A statistical classification framework was developed to diagnose cytomegalovirus status using the catalog of TCR beta chain sequences. In a later analysis, TCR nucleotide sequences were compared against IMGT/GENE-DB human TR gene sequences so that V and J genes could be assigned. The TCRdist pipeline was used in a later analysis to assign CDR3 sequences and most-parsimonious VDJ recombination scenarios. A later analysis defined each TCR beta chain by its CDR3 amino acid sequence plus V-gene family, and excluded reads lacking a unique V-gene family. A later analysis removed 450 to 600 highly shared, low-generation-probability nucleotide sequences to deal with suspected cross-contamination and a sequencing artifact. A later analysis calculated a clonal expansion index for each public chain from normalized within-repertoire ranks of inferred template counts. In a later analysis, generation probabilities were computed with a VDJ recombination model fitted to out-of-frame rearrangements, and the resulting probabilities were checked against IGoR. In a later analysis, hypergeometric tests were used to score TCR-TCR, TCR-HLA and TCR-CMV co-occurrence, with a repertoire-size bias correction applied to TCR pairs. To estimate false discovery rates, a later analysis permuted the HLA or CMV assignments 20 times. In a later analysis, co-occurring TCRs were grouped with DBSCAN, and TCRdist sequence similarity was added when clustering was performed within HLA-allele-positive subsets. For co-occurrence clustering, repertoires with fewer than 30,000 or more than 120,000 public chains were excluded, along with four or five repertoires with anomalous nucleotide sharing. This immuneACCESS table, as held by TCRdb, lists in-frame sequences with V and J called but not all clones. Of the missing ones, under half trace to an unresolved V gene in checked studies; the others have no known cause. D and trimming come from the DNA, and the V and J calls and clone size come from that table. This sample is represented by 110,000 or so clones; roughly 76% of them were singletons. The ten most abundant clones make up roughly a sixth of the sample.

This TCR was recovered from a man aged 50 to 60 in good health and CMV-seropositive. Sequenced: PBMCs. The sequence links TRBV7-2 to TRBJ1-1; a weak D assignment points to TRBD1 (6 bases agree). The nucleotide sequence reads as follows: TGTGCCAGCAGAACAGGGTACGGGAACACTGAAGCTTTCTTT. This gives the protein CASRTGYGNTEAFF.